Listed here are 6 T cell receptor beta chains from one sample, sequenced in a study of regulatory T cells in long-lasting Graves disease listed by TCRdb under 2021. Library construction relied on multiplex PCR. The sequencing machine was an Illumina HiSeq 4000. To build TCR beta libraries, CDR3 regions were amplified by Arm-PCR using iRepertoire HTBI primers. Starting from the raw public reads, TCRdb applied fastp trimming at Q25, assembled clones with MiXCR and retained in-frame beta chains. A single entry per CDR3 protein holds the most common genes and DNA from its merged rows. The sample table shows 450,000 or so distinct CDR3 sequences, and around 20% are seen once. The top ten constitute 7.8% of the sample. In the paper's terms, the time point label means: persistent/refractory GD, antithyroid drugs over 5 years with positive TRAb. RNA was extracted from PBMCs in TRIzol for both TCR sequencing and RNA sequencing.

Here the sequenced sample was peripheral blood mononuclear cells (PBMCs), taken when the disease was refractory, from a patient treated with antithyroid drugs. The origin of the receptors is a female donor with Graves disease.

Ten or more counts support this clonotype. The chain has TRBV28 and TRBJ1-1; a weak D match, TRBD1 (5 bases). CDR1 MDHEN and CDR2 SYDVKM come from the germline V gene. Trimming removed 7 bases from V and 1 base from J, with 19 bases in between. There are 16 residues in the CDR3. The CDR3: CASTSLRDGPNTEAFF. CDR3 nucleotides: TGTGCCAGCACCTCACTCCGGGACGGCCCGAACACTGAAGCTTTCTTT.

This clonotype has only a few counts. This rearrangement joins TRBV5-6 to TRBJ1-1; D unresolved. CDR1 is SGHDT and CDR2 is YYEEEE in the germline V gene. CDR3 size: 11 residues. Deletions cut 0 bases from V and 8 bases from J, with 5 bases between. CDR3 region: CASSLGMEAFF. The CDR3 nucleotides read TGTGCCAGCAGCTTGGGGATGGAAGCTTTCTTT.

The gene calls are TRBV30 and TRBJ2-7; 7 positions agree with TRBD1. The CDR3 runs to 14 residues. The germline CDR1 and CDR2 sequences are GTSNPN and SVGIG (reference sequence). With V trimmed by 1 base and J by 2 bases, 5 bases remained unmatched. The CDR3 DNA follows: TGTGCCTGGAGTGGATGGGACAGTGCCTACGAGCAGTACTTC. Translation: CAWSGWDSAYEQYF.

This clonotype was seen repeatedly, ten times or more. J is TRBJ2-7 and V is TRBV11-2, with D unclear. The ends were cut back, 1 base at V and 6 bases at J, with 10 bases in the middle. The CDR3 is 13 amino acids. Germline V gives CDR1 SGHAT, CDR2 FQNNGV. CDR3 sequence: CASSLGPIAEQYF. Written as DNA, the CDR3 is TGTGCCAGCAGCTTAGGTCCCATCGCCGAGCAGTACTTC.

This clonotype has just a few counts. The rearrangement links TRBV7-9 to TRBJ2-7; D tentatively reads TRBD1 or TRBD2 (8 bases each). CDR1 SEHNR and CDR2 FQNEAQ come from the germline V gene (reference sequence). CDR3 size: 16 residues. The V end lost 4 bases, the J end lost 2 bases, and 18 bases lay between the germline ends. This CDR3 reads CASSSGRGTGTYEQYF. The CDR3 region has the DNA TGTGCCAGCAGCTCCGGGAGGGGGACAGGAACCTACGAGCAGTACTTC.

This clonotype was counted ten times or more. The chain is built from TRBV18 and TRBJ1-1, with 7 bases matching TRBD1. Germline loops: CDR1 KGHSH, CDR2 LQKENI. The CDR3 sequence is 14 residues long. V trimming: 3 bases; J trimming: 9 bases; junction bases outside the gene matches: 10. CDR3 DNA sequence: TGTGCCAGCTCACCGGATGGAGACAGGGCCAAAGCTTTCTTT. Its protein product is CASSPDGDRAKAFF.